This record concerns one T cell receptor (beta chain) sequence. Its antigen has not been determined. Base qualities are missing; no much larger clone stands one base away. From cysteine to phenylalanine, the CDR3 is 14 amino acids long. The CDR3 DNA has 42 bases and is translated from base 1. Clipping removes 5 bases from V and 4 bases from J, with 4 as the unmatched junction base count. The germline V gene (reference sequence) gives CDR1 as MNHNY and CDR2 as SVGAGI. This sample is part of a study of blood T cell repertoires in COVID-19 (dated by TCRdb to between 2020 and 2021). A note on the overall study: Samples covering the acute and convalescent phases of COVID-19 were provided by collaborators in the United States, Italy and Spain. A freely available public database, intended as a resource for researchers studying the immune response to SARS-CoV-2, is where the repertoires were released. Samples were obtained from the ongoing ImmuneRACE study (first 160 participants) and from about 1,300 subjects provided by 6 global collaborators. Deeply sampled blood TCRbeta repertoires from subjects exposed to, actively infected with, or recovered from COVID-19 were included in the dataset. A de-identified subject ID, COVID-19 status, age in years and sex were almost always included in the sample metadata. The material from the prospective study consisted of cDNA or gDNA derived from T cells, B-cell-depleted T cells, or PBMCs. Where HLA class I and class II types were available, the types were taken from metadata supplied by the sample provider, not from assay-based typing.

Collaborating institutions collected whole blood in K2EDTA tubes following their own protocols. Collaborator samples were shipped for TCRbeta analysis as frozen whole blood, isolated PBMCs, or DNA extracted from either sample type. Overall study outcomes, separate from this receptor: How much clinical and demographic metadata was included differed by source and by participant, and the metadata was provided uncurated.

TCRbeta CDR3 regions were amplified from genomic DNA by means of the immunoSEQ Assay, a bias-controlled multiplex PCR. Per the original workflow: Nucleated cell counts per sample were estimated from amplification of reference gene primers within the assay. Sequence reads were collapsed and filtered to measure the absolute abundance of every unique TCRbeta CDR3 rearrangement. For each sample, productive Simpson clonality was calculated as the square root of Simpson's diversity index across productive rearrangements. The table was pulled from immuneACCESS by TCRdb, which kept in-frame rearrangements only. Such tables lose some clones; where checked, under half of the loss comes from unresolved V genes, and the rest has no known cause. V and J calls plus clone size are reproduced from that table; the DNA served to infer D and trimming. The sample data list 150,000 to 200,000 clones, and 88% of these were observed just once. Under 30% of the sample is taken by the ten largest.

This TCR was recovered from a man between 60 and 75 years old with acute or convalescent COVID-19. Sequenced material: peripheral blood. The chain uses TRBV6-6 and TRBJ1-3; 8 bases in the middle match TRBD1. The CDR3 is CASSETGAGNTIYF. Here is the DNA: TGTGCCAGCAGTGAGACAGGGGCCGGAAACACCATATATTTT.